The 13 T cell receptor beta chains given below trace back to one sample, sequenced in a study of monozygotic twins with inflammatory bowel disease. TCRdb re-called the 5' RACE reads and shows each CDR3 protein once, DNA omitted. The sample has around 450,000 distinct CDR3 sequences; the top ten hold 2% to 2.5%. The sequencing sample was made of blood. These receptors were taken from a human donor with ulcerative colitis or Crohn's disease, or a healthy co-twin of an affected twin (not recorded which).

The genes are TRBV20-1 and TRBJ1-1; TCRdb designates TRBD1, a call that cannot be tested without DNA. Germline assignment: CDR1 DFQATT and CDR2 SNEGSKA (reference sequence). This CDR3 is built from 15 residues. CDR3 amino acids: CSARGFTGGNTEAFF.

The J gene is TRBJ2-5, the V gene TRBV7-3; without DNA, the TCRdb call of TRBD1 cannot be checked. CDR3 length equals 14 residues. Germline V gives CDR1 SGHTA, CDR2 FQGTGA. CDR3 sequence reads: CASSPQVRQETQYF.

Here the CDR3 reads CSAIFKGDRAYNEQFF. The J gene is TRBJ2-1, the V gene TRBV20-1; TCRdb names TRBD1, which stays unverified in the absence of DNA. The V gene's germline CDR1 is DFQATT and CDR2 SNEGSKA (reference sequence). This CDR3 spans 16 amino acids.

The genes are TRBV12-3 or TRBV12-4 and TRBJ2-4; the D gene TCRdb calls, TRBD1, cannot be checked with no DNA. The CDR3 sequence is 16 residues long. The CDR3 reads CASSDGQVLAKNIQYF.

The chain is built from TRBV5-1 and TRBJ2-2; no DNA is available, so the TRBD2 call from TCRdb remains unchecked. Germline V gene sequence: CDR1 SGHRS, CDR2 YFSETQ. The CDR3 contains 18 residues. The CDR3 is CASSLELAGGRNTGELFF.

J is TRBJ2-3 and V is TRBV7-9. CDR1 and CDR2 (germline): SEHNR, FQNEAQ (reference sequence). The CDR3 has 15 residues. The CDR3 reads CASSRTMLGTDTQYF.

This sequence joins TRBV4-2 and TRBJ2-7; the D call from TCRdb, TRBD2, cannot be confirmed without DNA. Germline V gene sequence: CDR1 LGHNA, CDR2 YNFKEQ. The CDR3 has 13 residues. The CDR3 loop is CASSQERDYEQYF.

The genes are TRBV7-2 and TRBJ2-1. CDR3 length: 13 amino acids. CDR1 and CDR2 (germline): SGHTA, FQGNSA. CDR3 sequence reads: CASSYIRSSEQFF.

The genes are TRBV20-1 and TRBJ2-7; TCRdb's D gene call, TRBD1, goes unchecked for lack of DNA. The CDR3 length is 14 residues. Germline V gene data show CDR1 as DFQATT and CDR2 as SNEGSKA (reference sequence). CDR3 amino acids: CSADPRTGAYEQYF.

The chain uses TRBV5-6 and TRBJ1-2. Germline CDR1 is SGHDT and CDR2 is YYEEEE. CDR3 length equals 17 residues. CDR3 protein: CASSFRSYSLNFYGYTF. Variable domain in full (rest from reference TRBV5-6 and TRBJ1-2): DAGVTQSPTHLIKTRGQQVTLRCSPKSGHDTVSWYQQALGQGPQFIFQYYEEEERQRGNFPDRFSGHQFPNYSSELNVNALLLGDSALYLCASSFRSYSLNFYGYTFGSGTRLTVV.

The V call is TRBV28, the J call TRBJ1-5; without DNA, the TCRdb call of TRBD1 cannot be checked. CDR1 and CDR2 from the germline V gene are MDHEN and SYDVKM. The CDR3 runs 13 residues. The CDR3 reads CASRRQENQPQHF.

J is TRBJ2-7 and V is TRBV20-1. Looked up from germline, CDR1 is DFQATT and CDR2 is SNEGSKA (reference sequence). The CDR3 runs to 12 residues. CDR3 protein: CSALVRAYEQYF.

V and J are TRBV5-5 and TRBJ2-5; without DNA, the TCRdb call of TRBD2 cannot be checked. CDR1 is SGHKS, CDR2 YYEKEE, per germline (reference sequence). The CDR3 length is 14 residues. CDR3 in amino acids: CASSSVAGGETQYF.